This T cell receptor beta chain was recovered during a study of identical twins. Donors uniformly comprised healthy Caucasians. There are a few counts of this clonotype. V shed 2 bases and J 2 bases; nucleotides not matched to a gene: 8. In germline, CDR1 is SGHRS, CDR2 YFSETQ. This CDR3 is built from 17 residues. Unique molecular identifiers were present on the cDNA, which also gained a universal primer site by template switching. MiXCR was run by TCRdb on the 5' RACE reads, yielding one entry per CDR3 protein. The table includes 550,000 to 700,000 distinct CDR3 sequences, 9.5% to 10% detected once. These data were likewise used in another study, on yellow fever vaccine responses in identical twins.

This chain uses TRBV5-1 with TRBJ2-3; TRBD1 matches at 10 bases. The TCR was taken from a woman under 30 in good health. Sequenced material: PBMCs. The chain's CDR3 is CASSFPTGTGVTDTQYF. In DNA, the CDR3 is TGCGCCAGCAGCTTTCCCACCGGGACAGGGGTCACAGATACGCAGTATTTT.